This TCR beta chain is drawn from a study of cytomegalovirus exposure and HLA in healthy donors. Details on this clone: The antigen remains undetermined.

PCR was performed using 60 Vbeta and 13 Jbeta primers. Per the study methods: Later, 65 million to 85 million unique TCR beta chains were counted in an analysis, and about 10 million of them were shared. The protocol was immunoSEQ multiplex PCR, while the TCRdb copy is restricted to in-frame clones and leaves out a portion. The V and J calls and the clone size are those of that table, but D and trimming were determined from the DNA. This sample's clone table lists under 150,000 clones. The study, taken as a whole, reports: Available immune exposure information was restricted to CMV serostatus only. Sequencing artifact likely explains a cluster of highly shared sequence variants.

Germline assignment: CDR1 LNHDA and CDR2 SQIVND (reference sequence). This CDR3 spans 16 amino acids. J was trimmed by 5 bases and V by 6 bases; bases with no gene match: 12. Sequenced input: PBMCs. V usage is TRBV19 and J usage is TRBJ2-3, with 9 bases aligning to TRBD1. The origin of this receptor is a woman between 40 and 50 years old in good health and CMV-seronegative. CDR3 protein: CASRALRDRVQDTQYF. The CDR3 DNA reads TGTGCCAGTAGGGCCCTCCGGGACAGGGTCCAAGATACGCAGTATTTT.